This TCR beta chain was sequenced in a study of cytomegalovirus exposure and HLA in healthy donors. As for the study in general: A later analysis reported the approximately 120 validation repertoires used the same platform as the approximately 700 first-cohort repertoires. Whole-study results and caveats: Most sequenced TCRs were rare (though some public TCRs occurred in many donors). Subsequent analysis of the approximately 110 validation repertoires found a tendency for first-cohort TCR clusters to co-occur.

Measured with immunoSEQ multiplex PCR; TCRdb has only the in-frame clones, and not every one. The sample comprises about 120,000 clones, approximately 86% of which are singletons, and around 4.5% rests with the top ten. The donors formed part of the 120-subject validation cohort, distinct from the approximately 670-subject first cohort. Notes on this clone: Its antigen is as yet unknown.

The CDR3 runs to 11 residues. Germline-derived CDR1 and CDR2 are MNHNS and SASEGT. Trimming pared 6 bases from V and 8 bases from J, leaving 8 bases between. This chain connects TRBV6-1 to TRBJ2-1, with D tentatively TRBD1 (6 bases). The source material was PBMCs. This sequence originates from a man aged 18-30 years in good health and CMV-seropositive. Here the CDR3 reads CASSKGDEQFF. CDR3 DNA sequence: TGTGCCAGCAGCAAGGGGGATGAGCAGTTCTTC.